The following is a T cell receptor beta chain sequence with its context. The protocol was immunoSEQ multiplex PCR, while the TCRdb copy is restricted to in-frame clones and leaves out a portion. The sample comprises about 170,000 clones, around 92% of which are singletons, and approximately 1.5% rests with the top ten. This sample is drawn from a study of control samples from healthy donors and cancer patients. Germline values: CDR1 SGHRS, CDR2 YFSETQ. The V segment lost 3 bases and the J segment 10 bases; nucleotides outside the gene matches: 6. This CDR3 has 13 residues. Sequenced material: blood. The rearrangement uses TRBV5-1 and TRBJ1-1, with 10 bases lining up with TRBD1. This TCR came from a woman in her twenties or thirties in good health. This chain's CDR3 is CASSSGQGERAFF. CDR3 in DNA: TGCGCCAGCAGCTCAGGACAGGGGGAGAGAGCTTTCTTT. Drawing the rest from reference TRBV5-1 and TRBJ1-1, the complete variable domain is KAGVTQTPRYLIKTRGQQVTLSCSPISGHRSVSWYQQTPGQGLQFLFEYFSETQRNKGNFPGRFSGRQFSNSRSEMNVSTLELGDSALYLCASSSGQGERAFFGQGTRLTVV.